This record looks at one TCR beta chain sequence and its context. What it recognizes is unknown. None of the patients had undergone any treatment ahead of thyroid surgery. This entry belongs to a study of metastatic and nonmetastatic thyroid tumors. Study at large: Samples came from malignant and benign thyroid patients, and repertoires were compared across blood and tumor or nodule tissue. Broader study findings: Benign nodules reportedly had significantly lower TCR beta diversity than malignant thyroid tumors in blood and tumor.

Authors' analysis steps: The study took CDR3 differences across clinicopathological groups and made a distant-metastasis classifier for papillary thyroid cancer from them. MiXCR was used by TCRdb to re-call the PCR reads. These V and J calls originate from TCRdb's pipeline instead of the authors' own analysis. The table includes roughly 39,000 clones, roughly 45% detected once. The sample consisted of tumor tissue. The receptor comes from a male donor with papillary thyroid cancer or a benign thyroid nodule (not recorded which). Some clones in this sample may be carry-over from other donors' samples.

The CDR3 protein is CASSLASRPTYEQYF. The CDR3 nucleotides read TGTGCCAGTAGCCTCGCCAGCAGACCTACCTACGAGCAGTACTTC. The J gene is TRBJ2-7, the V gene TRBV19; no definite D call. V gave up 6 bases and J gave up 2 bases, with 17 bases separating them. The CDR3 length is 15 residues. The germline gives CDR1 LNHDA, CDR2 SQIVND (reference sequence).